A single sample gave rise to the 30 T cell receptor beta chains below, sequenced in a study of cytomegalovirus exposure and HLA in healthy donors. PCR was performed using 60 Vbeta and 13 Jbeta primers. Profiled with immunoSEQ multiplex PCR; TCRdb holds only in-frame clones, not every one. The sample carries some 170,000 clones, roughly 80% recorded once. Sequences were obtained from PBMCs. These receptors were obtained from a woman under 40 in good health and CMV-seropositive.

This chain connects TRBV9 to TRBJ2-5; D remains ambiguous. Trimming removed 3 bases from V and 5 bases from J, with 11 bases in between. The CDR3 is 13 residues long. Per the germline V gene, CDR1 is SGDLS and CDR2 is YYNGEE. The CDR3 nucleotides are TGTGCCAGCAGCGACGTACTGGGCGAGACCCAGTACTTC. It translates to CASSDVLGETQYF.

This clone was recorded a few times. The chain uses TRBV23-1 and TRBJ1-2; a weak D match, TRBD1 (5 bases). TRBV23-1 is annotated as an ORF whose role is uncertain. The germline V and J ends were trimmed by 10 bases and 6 bases, with 24 bases remaining between them. The CDR3 sequence is 15 residues long. The CDR3 DNA is TGCGCCAACCAAAGGGGAACTCAGCACAAAAATGGCTACACCTTC. Its protein is CANQRGTQHKNGYTF.

The V call is TRBV6-4, the J call TRBJ1-2; 10 nucleotides line up with TRBD1. Germline CDR1 and CDR2: MRHNA and SNTAGT. Trimming at V came to 2 bases and at J to 4 bases, leaving 7 bases not matched to a gene. CDR3 length: 16 residues. CDR3 residues: CASSDRTGGQPYGYTF. The CDR3 DNA sequence: TGTGCCAGCAGTGACCGGACAGGGGGACAACCCTATGGCTACACCTTC.

This clone has a handful of counts. V and J are TRBV19 and TRBJ2-1; the D is unclear. There are 15 residues in the CDR3. CDR1 and CDR2 (germline): LNHDA, SQIVND (reference sequence). V lost 3 bases, J lost 1 base, and 10 bases lay in between. Written as DNA, the CDR3 is TGTGCCAGTAGTATGTTCAGCGCTTCCTACAATGAGCAGTTCTTC. As protein: CASSMFSASYNEQFF.

The chain uses TRBV7-3 and TRBJ2-2, with D maybe TRBD1 (5 bases). The CDR3 length is 17 residues. Germline-derived CDR1 and CDR2 are SGHTA and FQGTGA. The germline V and J ends were trimmed by 5 bases and 4 bases, with 20 bases remaining between them. CDR3 loop: CASSPTEEGARTGELFF. CDR3 nucleotides: TGTGCCAGCAGCCCAACCGAGGAAGGGGCCCGCACCGGGGAGCTGTTTTTT. The whole variable domain, filled in from reference TRBV7-3 and TRBJ2-2, reads GAGVSQTPSNKVTEKGKYVELRCDPISGHTALYWYRQSLGQGPEFLIYFQGTGAADDSGLPNDRFFAVRPEGSVSTLKIQRTERGDSAVYLCASSPTEEGARTGELFFGEGSRLTVL.

This clone was seen a few times. This chain uses TRBV6-4 with TRBJ1-3, with D possibly matching TRBD1 (6 bases). Germline loops: CDR1 MRHNA, CDR2 SNTAGT. V gave up 11 bases and J gave up 6 bases, with 14 bases separating them. CDR3 size: 12 residues. Written as DNA, the CDR3 is TGTGCCCGGGGGGGCAGCATAAACACCATATATTTT. Translating gives CARGGSINTIYF.

The chain employs TRBV6-1 and TRBJ1-3; D may be TRBD1 (5 bases). This CDR3 has 16 amino acids. CDR1 and CDR2 (germline): MNHNS, SASEGT. Trimming removed 2 bases at V and 6 bases at J, with 17 bases between. This CDR3 reads CASSELPQGELNTIYF. CDR3 nucleotides: TGTGCCAGCAGTGAATTGCCTCAGGGCGAATTAAACACCATATATTTT.

This rearrangement joins TRBV5-1 to TRBJ2-6; no clear D gene. The CDR3 is 14 residues long. Trimming left V 5 bases short and J 0 bases short, with 6 bases between. Germline loops: CDR1 SGHRS, CDR2 YFSETQ. In DNA, the CDR3 is TGCGCCAGCAGGATGAGCTCTGGGGCCAACGTCCTGACTTTC. Translating it yields CASRMSSGANVLTF.

This clone came up many times. This chain's CDR3 is CSVPTGRGVNEQFF. In DNA, the CDR3 is TGCAGCGTGCCGACAGGGCGTGGGGTTAATGAGCAGTTCTTC. The chain couples TRBV29-1 to TRBJ2-1, with 7 bases that match TRBD1. V lost 6 bases, J lost 7 bases, and 12 bases stayed unmatched. This CDR3 has 14 amino acids. CDR1 and CDR2 (germline): SQVTM, ANQGSEA.

A single count supports this clone. For the CDR3, the DNA is TGTGCGTCAGGGTTAGGAAAGACCCAGTACTTC. This gives the protein CASGLGKTQYF. V usage is TRBV9 and J usage is TRBJ2-5; possible D gene TRBD1, 5 bases. The germline CDR1 and CDR2 sequences are SGDLS and YYNGEE. The CDR3 length is 11 residues.

The chain employs TRBV21-1 and TRBJ2-7; the table names TRBD2, a call not compared with the DNA. TRBV21-1 is reported as a pseudogene. The CDR3 loop spans 14 amino acids. CDR3 sequence reads: CASSGGTPTYEQYF. DNA for the CDR3: TGTGCCAGCAGCGGAGGGACGCCGACCTACGAGCAGTACTTC.

The CDR3 protein is CASTYWRASYNEQFF. CDR3 DNA sequence: TGTGCCAGCACCTACTGGCGGGCCTCCTACAATGAGCAGTTCTTC. This rearrangement joins TRBV5-4 to TRBJ2-1, with D perhaps TRBD2 (5 bases). Trimming cost V 6 bases and J 0 bases, with 13 bases left between them. This CDR3 comprises 15 residues. Germline CDR1 and CDR2: SGHNT and YYREEE (reference sequence).

This clone has just one count. The chain uses TRBV4-1 and TRBJ1-2; D is unresolved. Per germline, CDR1 MGHRA and CDR2 YSYEKL. The ends were cut back, 5 bases at V and 3 bases at J, with 28 bases in the middle. The CDR3 is made up of 19 amino acids. The CDR3: CASSLKSTSNQDKDYGYTF. In nucleotides, the CDR3 is TGCGCCAGCAGCTTAAAAAGTACCAGTAATCAGGATAAGGACTATGGCTACACCTTC.

The V call is TRBV10-3, the J call TRBJ1-1, with 10 bases that match TRBD1. CDR3 size: 16 residues. Per the germline V gene, CDR1 is ENHRY and CDR2 is SYGVKD. The trim removed 6 bases at V and 0 bases at J, leaving 7 bases unmatched. The CDR3: CAIRDDRGRMNTEAFF. CDR3 sequence (DNA): TGTGCCATCAGGGATGACAGGGGGCGGATGAACACTGAAGCTTTCTTT.

The CDR3 DNA reads TGCAGCGGGAGGACAGGTTTTGGCGAGCAGTACTTC. This encodes CSGRTGFGEQYF. J is TRBJ2-7 and V is TRBV29-1; 7 positions agree with TRBD1. With V trimmed by 7 bases and J by 6 bases, 9 bases remained unmatched. The CDR3 is made up of 12 amino acids. The V gene's germline CDR1 is SQVTM and CDR2 ANQGSEA.

This chain connects TRBV29-1 to TRBJ2-3, with TRBD1 matching 8 bases. Germline V gene lookup returns CDR1 SQVTM and CDR2 ANQGSEA. The length of the CDR3 is 12 residues. J lost 4 bases, V lost 5 bases, and 2 bases had no gene match. CDR3 coding DNA: TGCAGCGTTTCAGGGGGCGCAGATACGCAGTATTTT. Its translation: CSVSGGADTQYF.

The chain carries TRBV27 and TRBJ1-1, with D unclear. The CDR3 runs to 15 residues. V shed 2 bases and J shed 2 bases, with 12 bases lying between them. CDR1 is MNHEY and CDR2 is SMNVEV in the germline V gene (reference sequence). Written as DNA, the CDR3 is TGTGCCAGCAGTTTACTTGCTCGGGGTAACACTGAAGCTTTCTTT. The encoded protein is CASSLLARGNTEAFF.

This rearrangement joins TRBV5-1 to TRBJ2-2; D might be TRBD2 (6 bases). The CDR3 totals 17 residues. CDR1 SGHRS and CDR2 YFSETQ come from the germline V gene. The V end lost 3 bases, the J end lost 0 bases, and 15 bases lay between the germline ends. The CDR3 DNA sequence: TGCGCCAGCAGCTGGGCGGGGCCGTTCGCGAACACCGGGGAGCTGTTTTTT. It yields the protein CASSWAGPFANTGELFF. The variable domain in full, completed from reference TRBV5-1 and TRBJ2-2, reads KAGVTQTPRYLIKTRGQQVTLSCSPISGHRSVSWYQQTPGQGLQFLFEYFSETQRNKGNFPGRFSGRQFSNSRSEMNVSTLELGDSALYLCASSWAGPFANTGELFFGEGSRLTVL.

This clone showed up just once. The V gene is TRBV9, the J gene TRBJ1-2; tentatively, D is TRBD1 (5 bases). Trimming removed 3 bases at V and 8 bases at J, with 11 bases between. CDR1 is SGDLS, CDR2 YYNGEE, per germline. This CDR3 is built from 12 residues. In nucleotides, the CDR3 is TGTGCCAGCAGCGCGGGACTGGGGGGCTACACCTTC. Translation gives CASSAGLGGYTF. Full variable domain (rest looked up from reference TRBV9 and TRBJ1-2): DSGVTQTPKHLITATGQRVTLRCSPRSGDLSVYWYQQSLDQGLQFLIQYYNGEERAKGNILERFSAQQFPDLHSELNLSSLELGDSALYFCASSAGLGGYTFGSGTRLTVV.

CDR3 sequence: CASSLQFSGTGYHTF. CDR3 DNA: TGTGCCAGCAGCCTACAATTCTCCGGGACAGGGTATCACACCTTC. This chain uses TRBV7-2 with TRBJ1-2, with 9 positions matching TRBD1. The CDR3 extends over 15 amino acids. The germline V gene has CDR1 SGHTA and CDR2 FQGNSA. The V and J ends lost 5 bases and 12 bases, in that order; junction bases with no gene match: 16.

The chain couples TRBV4-3 to TRBJ2-1; no clear D. The V end was cut by 3 bases, the J end by 2 bases, with 14 bases between. The germline V gene encodes CDR1 LGHNA and CDR2 YSLEER. This CDR3 has 16 residues. DNA of the CDR3: TGCGCCAGCAGCCATTCAGCGCCGGCCCCCTACAATGAGCAGTTCTTC. This gives the protein CASSHSAPAPYNEQFF.

The chain combines TRBV10-3 with TRBJ1-2; the D is unclear. The CDR3 has 13 amino acids. Germline V gene sequence: CDR1 ENHRY, CDR2 SYGVKD. V lost 4 bases and J 4 bases, leaving 10 bases between the germline ends. CDR3 nucleotide sequence: TGTGCCATCAGTGCAGACACTCCCTATGGCTACACCTTC. It specifies CAISADTPYGYTF.

The rearrangement joins TRBV2 to TRBJ1-2, with D possibly being TRBD1 (5 bases). This CDR3 comprises 14 residues. The germline V gene has CDR1 SNHLY and CDR2 FYNNEI. With 7 bases removed from V and 0 bases from J, the gap between germline ends came to 12 bases. The CDR3, as DNA: TGTGCCAGCACCCCGCCCAGGGCTAACTATGGCTACACCTTC. This translates into CASTPPRANYGYTF.

The chain couples TRBV27 to TRBJ1-1; 9 bases are shared with TRBD1. With 3 bases clipped from V and 5 bases from J, the junction kept 7 bases outside the gene matches. The CDR3 length is 15 residues. The germline gives CDR1 MNHEY, CDR2 SMNVEV (reference sequence). The CDR3 sequence is CASSFLGQGITEAFF. The DNA of the CDR3 is TGTGCCAGCAGTTTTCTGGGACAGGGTATTACTGAAGCTTTCTTT.

J is TRBJ1-6 and V is TRBV5-6; D unresolved. V lost 2 bases to trimming and J lost 8 bases, with 5 bases between them. In germline, CDR1 is SGHDT, CDR2 YYEEEE. The CDR3 runs to 12 residues. This CDR3 is CASSFGDSPLHF. Here the CDR3 DNA reads TGTGCCAGCAGCTTTGGAGATTCACCCCTCCACTTT.

This chain connects TRBV7-2 to TRBJ2-7; 9 bases are a match to TRBD2. Germline CDR1 is SGHTA and CDR2 is FQGNSA. V shed 2 bases, J shed 2 bases, and the junction held 7 bases outside the gene matches. The CDR3 totals 16 residues. Here the CDR3 DNA reads TGTGCCAGCAGCTTAAGGCTAGCGGGACGAACCTACGAGCAGTACTTC. Translation: CASSLRLAGRTYEQYF.

In this sample, this clone turned up once. The V call is TRBV7-9, the J call TRBJ1-5, with TRBD1 as a possible D gene (5 bases). V was cut by 1 base and J by 4 bases, with 17 bases left in between. Germline V gives CDR1 SEHNR, CDR2 FQNEAQ (reference sequence). The CDR3 is 17 amino acids. CDR3 coding DNA: TGTGCCAGCAGCTTAGGGGCAGGGCCCGGGGGGAATCAGCCCCAGCATTTT. Protein sequence: CASSLGAGPGGNQPQHF.

DNA of the CDR3: TGTTCCCTTAGAGAACAGGGTAATTCACCCCTCCACTTT. It encodes CSLREQGNSPLHF. The V gene is TRBV2, the J gene TRBJ1-6; possible D gene TRBD1, 6 bases. Germline CDR1 and CDR2: SNHLY and FYNNEI. The CDR3 covers 13 residues.

This clone was recorded a few times. CDR3 in amino acids: CASSPPGLAADTQYF. The CDR3 DNA reads as TGTGCCAGCTCACCCCCGGGACTAGCGGCAGATACGCAGTATTTT. The rearrangement links TRBV18 to TRBJ2-3; 11 positions match TRBD2. Trimming removed 3 bases from V and 4 bases from J; junction bases left unmatched: 3. Germline CDR1 reads KGHSH; CDR2 reads LQKENI. The CDR3 is 15 residues long.

The chain has TRBV19 and TRBJ2-3; 8 positions agree with TRBD2. The junction had 5 bases not matched to a gene; V was cut back by 3 bases and J by 0 bases. Germline values: CDR1 LNHDA, CDR2 SQIVND (reference sequence). The CDR3 sequence is 16 residues long. The CDR3 DNA reads TGTGCCAGTAGTATTAAGCGGGGGATTAGCACAGATACGCAGTATTTT. Amino acids: CASSIKRGISTDTQYF. Together with reference TRBV19 and TRBJ2-3, the CDR3 gives the full variable domain: DGGITQSPKYLFRKEGQNVTLSCEQNLNHDAMYWYRQDPGQGLRLIYYSQIVNDFQKGDIAEGYSVSREKKESFPLTVTSAQKNPTAFYLCASSIKRGISTDTQYFGPGTRLTVL.